The source of this TCR beta chain is a study of blood T cell repertoires in COVID-19. Original processing notes: How many nucleated cells were present was estimated from reference gene primer amplification. Measured with immunoSEQ multiplex PCR; TCRdb has only the in-frame clones, and not every one. V and J calls plus clone size are reproduced from that table; the DNA served to infer D and trimming. The sample consists of about 260,000 clones, around 86% of them appearing once. Germline V gene lookup returns CDR1 KGHSH and CDR2 LQKENI. The germline V and J ends were trimmed by 1 base and 6 bases, with 10 bases remaining between them. The CDR3 has 14 residues.

The rearrangement joins TRBV18 to TRBJ1-5, with D tentatively TRBD1 (6 bases). The clonotype comes from an older woman with COVID-19, enrolled during active disease. Sequenced sample: peripheral blood. CDR3 residues: CASSPRQGTQPQHF. In DNA form, the CDR3 reads TGTGCCAGCTCACCACGGCAGGGGACTCAGCCCCAGCATTTT.